Detailed here is one T cell receptor beta chain. What it binds is not known. A multiplex PCR was run with 60 Vbeta primers and 13 Jbeta primers. Method: immunoSEQ multiplex PCR; TCRdb's copy keeps in-frame clones and lacks some. In the table there are approximately 93,000 clones, approximately 64% of which are singletons. These data are taken from a study of cytomegalovirus exposure and HLA in healthy donors. General study results and limits: Of the V segments, some could not be distinguished, including TRBV6-2 and TRBV6-3, and were excluded.

J was trimmed by 11 bases and V by 0 bases; bases with no gene match: 6. The CDR3 is 14 residues long. Looked up from germline, CDR1 is MNHEY and CDR2 is SVGAGI. The rearrangement joins TRBV6-5 to TRBJ2-5, with TRBD2 matching 10 bases. This TCR came from a boy younger than 18 in good health and CMV-seropositive. The sample comprised PBMCs. The CDR3 here is CASSYSPSGSRQYF. CDR3 DNA sequence: TGTGCCAGCAGTTACTCGCCTAGCGGGAGTCGACAGTACTTC.